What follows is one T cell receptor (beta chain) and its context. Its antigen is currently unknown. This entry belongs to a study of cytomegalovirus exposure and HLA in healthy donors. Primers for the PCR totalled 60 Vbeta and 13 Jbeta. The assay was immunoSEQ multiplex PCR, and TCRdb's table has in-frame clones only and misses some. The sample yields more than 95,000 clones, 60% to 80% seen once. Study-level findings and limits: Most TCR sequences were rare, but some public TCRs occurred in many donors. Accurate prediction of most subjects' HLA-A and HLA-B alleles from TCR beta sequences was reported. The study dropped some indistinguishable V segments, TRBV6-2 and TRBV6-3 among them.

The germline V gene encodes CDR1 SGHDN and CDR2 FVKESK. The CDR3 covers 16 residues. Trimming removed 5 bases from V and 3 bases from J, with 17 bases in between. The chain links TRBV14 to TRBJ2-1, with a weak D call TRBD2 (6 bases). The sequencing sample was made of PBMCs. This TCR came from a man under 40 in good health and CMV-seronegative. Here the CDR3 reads CASSTLASGIYNEQFF. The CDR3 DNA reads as TGTGCCAGCAGCACTCTAGCGAGTGGGATCTACAATGAGCAGTTCTTC.